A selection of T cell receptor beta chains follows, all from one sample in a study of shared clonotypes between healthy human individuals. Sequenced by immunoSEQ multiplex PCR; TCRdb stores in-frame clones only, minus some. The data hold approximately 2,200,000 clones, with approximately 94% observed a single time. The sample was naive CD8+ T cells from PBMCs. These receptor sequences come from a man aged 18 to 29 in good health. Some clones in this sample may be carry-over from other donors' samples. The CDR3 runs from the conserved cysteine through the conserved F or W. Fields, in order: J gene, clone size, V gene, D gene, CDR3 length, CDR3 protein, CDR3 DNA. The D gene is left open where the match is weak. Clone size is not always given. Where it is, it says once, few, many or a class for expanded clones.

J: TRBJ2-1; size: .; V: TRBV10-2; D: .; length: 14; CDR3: CASGQTSSYNEQFF; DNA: TGCGCCAGCGGTCAGACGAGCTCCTACAATGAGCAGTTCTTC
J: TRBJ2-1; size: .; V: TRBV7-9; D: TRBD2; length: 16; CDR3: CASSPRTSSSYNEQFF; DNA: TGTGCCAGCAGCCCAAGGACTAGCAGCTCCTACAATGAGCAGTTCTTC
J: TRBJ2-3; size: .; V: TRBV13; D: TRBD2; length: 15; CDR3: CASSSTSGSRNTQYF; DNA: TGTGCCAGCAGCTCGACTAGCGGGAGTCGAAATACGCAGTATTTT
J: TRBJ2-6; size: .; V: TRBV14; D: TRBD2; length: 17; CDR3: CASSQSGVRSGANVLTF; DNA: TGTGCCAGCAGCCAGAGCGGGGTTAGATCTGGGGCCAACGTCCTGACTTTC
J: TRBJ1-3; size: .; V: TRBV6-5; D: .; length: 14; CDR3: CASSAPGTGNTIYF; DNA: TGTGCCAGCAGTGCACCCGGAACTGGAAACACCATATATTTT
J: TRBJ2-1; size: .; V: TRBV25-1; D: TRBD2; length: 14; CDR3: CASSGLAGYNEQFF; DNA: TGTGCCAGCAGTGGACTAGCGGGCTACAATGAGCAGTTCTTC
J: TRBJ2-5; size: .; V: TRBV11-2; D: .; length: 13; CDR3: CASSLWREETQYF; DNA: TGTGCCAGCAGCTTGTGGAGGGAAGAGACCCAGTACTTC
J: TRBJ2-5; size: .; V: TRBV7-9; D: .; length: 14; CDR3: CASSLPVPQETQYF; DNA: TGTGCCAGCAGCTTACCCGTACCCCAAGAGACCCAGTACTTC
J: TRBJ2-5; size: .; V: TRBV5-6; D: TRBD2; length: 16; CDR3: CASSLGLAGVLETQYF; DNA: TGTGCCAGCAGCTTGGGACTAGCGGGAGTATTAGAGACCCAGTACTTC
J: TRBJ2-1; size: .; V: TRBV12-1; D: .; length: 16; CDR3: CASSYTQYQLDNEQFF; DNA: TGTGCCAGCAGCTACACCCAATACCAATTAGACAATGAGCAGTTCTTC
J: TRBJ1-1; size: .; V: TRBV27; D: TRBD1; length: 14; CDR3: CASSMRGHNTEAFF; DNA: TGTGCCAGCAGTATGAGGGGGCACAACACTGAAGCTTTCTTT
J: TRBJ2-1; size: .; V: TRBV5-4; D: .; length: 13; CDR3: CASRLGGSNEQFF; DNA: TGTGCCAGCAGACTGGGGGGCAGCAATGAGCAGTTCTTC
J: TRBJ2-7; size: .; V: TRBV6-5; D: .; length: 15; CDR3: CASSYSEGAGYEQYF; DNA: TGTGCCAGCAGTTACTCGGAGGGGGCCGGATACGAGCAGTACTTC
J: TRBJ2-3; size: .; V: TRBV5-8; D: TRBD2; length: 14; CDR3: CASSLGTTHDTQYF; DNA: TGTGCCAGCAGCCTAGGGACTACACACGATACGCAGTATTTT
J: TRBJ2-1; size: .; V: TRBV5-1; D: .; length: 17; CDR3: CASSLTPWGGAYNEQFF; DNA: TGCGCCAGCAGCTTGACCCCCTGGGGTGGGGCCTACAATGAGCAGTTCTTC
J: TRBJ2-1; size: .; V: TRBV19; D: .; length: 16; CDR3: CASSIPYTGPYNEQFF; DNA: TGTGCCAGTAGTATTCCCTACACAGGGCCCTACAATGAGCAGTTCTTC
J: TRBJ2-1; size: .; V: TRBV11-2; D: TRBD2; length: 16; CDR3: CASSIRGLAVYNEQFF; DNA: TGTGCCAGCAGCATAAGGGGACTAGCAGTTTACAATGAGCAGTTCTTC
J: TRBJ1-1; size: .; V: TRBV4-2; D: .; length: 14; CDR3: CASSPALGNTEAFF; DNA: TGTGCCAGCAGCCCTGCCCTGGGGAACACTGAAGCTTTCTTT
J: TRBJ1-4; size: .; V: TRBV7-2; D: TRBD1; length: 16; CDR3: CASSLYTGAANEKLFF; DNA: TGTGCCAGCAGCTTGTATACAGGGGCGGCGAATGAAAAACTGTTTTTT
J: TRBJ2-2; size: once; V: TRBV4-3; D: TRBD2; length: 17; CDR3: CASSPASGSIDTGELFF; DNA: TGCGCCAGCAGCCCGGCTAGCGGGAGTATCGACACCGGGGAGCTGTTTTTT
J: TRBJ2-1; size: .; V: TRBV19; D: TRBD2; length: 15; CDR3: CASSSYSGSINEQFF; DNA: TGTGCCAGTAGTTCTTATAGCGGGTCGATCAATGAGCAGTTCTTC
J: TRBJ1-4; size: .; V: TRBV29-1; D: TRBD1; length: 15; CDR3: CSVVGQGVYNEKLFF; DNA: TGCAGCGTTGTAGGTCAGGGGGTCTATAATGAAAAACTGTTTTTT
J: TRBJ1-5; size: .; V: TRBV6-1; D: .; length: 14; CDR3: CASSEPGLNQPQHF; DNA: TGTGCCAGCAGTGAACCGGGCCTGAATCAGCCCCAGCATTTT
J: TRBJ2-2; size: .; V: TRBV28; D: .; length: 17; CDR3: CASSSLRLAINTGELFF; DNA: TGTGCCAGCAGTTCCCTAAGGCTAGCCATTAACACCGGGGAGCTGTTTTTT
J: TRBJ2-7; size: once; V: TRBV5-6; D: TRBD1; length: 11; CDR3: CASTGDYEQYF; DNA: TGTGCCAGTACAGGGGACTACGAGCAGTACTTC
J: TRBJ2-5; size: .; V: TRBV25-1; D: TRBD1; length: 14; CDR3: CASSEPDRGETQYF; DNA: TGTGCCAGCAGTGAACCGGACAGGGGCGAGACCCAGTACTTC
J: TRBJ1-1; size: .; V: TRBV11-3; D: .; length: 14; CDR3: CASSLDYTNTEAFF; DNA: TGTGCCAGCAGCTTAGATTACACGAACACTGAAGCTTTCTTT